Below are 26 T cell receptor beta chains sequenced from a single sample in a study of sequential checkpoint blockade in melanoma. Treatment specified: randomized to nivolumab then ipilimumab (arm A) or the reverse (arm B). Clones were read by immunoSEQ multiplex PCR, and TCRdb kept only the in-frame ones, dropping some. The table has approximately 18,000 clones, approximately 80% seen once. The sequenced sample was CD8+ T cells sorted from blood (inferred from file names), obtained from a patient given nivolumab and ipilimumab in sequence. These receptors were collected from a human donor with melanoma.

In DNA, the CDR3 is TGTGCCAGCAGCCACGGACAGGGGTGGGATACGCAGTATTTT. Residues: CASSHGQGWDTQYF. The V and J genes are TRBV14 and TRBJ2-3, with TRBD1 identical over 9 bases. The CDR3 length is 14 residues. Germline-derived CDR1 and CDR2 are SGHDN and FVKESK. Germline trimming cut 3 bases from V and 6 bases from J; bases unmatched to any gene: 4.

The chain is built from TRBV27 and TRBJ1-1, with D hard to call. The germline V and J ends were trimmed by 6 bases and 0 bases, with 5 bases remaining between them. This CDR3 is built from 12 residues. Germline V lookup: CDR1 MNHEY, CDR2 SMNVEV (reference sequence). CDR3 sequence (DNA): TGTGCCAGCAGAAGAGTGAACACTGAAGCTTTCTTT. Its protein is CASRRVNTEAFF.

On this clone: The same CDR3 arises from other DNA sequences in this sample as well. The chain is built from TRBV7-9 and TRBJ1-2; the D is unclear. This CDR3 comprises 14 residues. Germline CDR1 is SEHNR and CDR2 is FQNEAQ (reference sequence). V was trimmed by 5 bases and J by 4 bases, leaving 14 bases between them. The CDR3 protein is CASSLGQDFYGYTF. CDR3 nucleotides: TGTGCCAGCAGCCTAGGGCAGGACTTCTATGGCTACACCTTC.

The chain uses TRBV4-3 and TRBJ2-7; tentatively, D is TRBD2 (6 bases). V lost 4 bases to trimming and J lost 4 bases, with 17 bases between them. Germline loops: CDR1 LGHNA, CDR2 YSLEER. This CDR3 contains 15 residues. CDR3 DNA: TGCGCCAGCAGCCCCTCTGGGGGGATCTGGTACGAGCAGTACTTC. Translating it yields CASSPSGGIWYEQYF.

This clone showed up just once. The chain recombines TRBV27 with TRBJ2-7; 7 nucleotides align to TRBD2. Germline CDR1 MNHEY, CDR2 SMNVEV (reference sequence). V gave up 6 bases and J gave up 2 bases; unmatched junction bases: 16. The CDR3 contains 17 residues. CDR3 DNA sequence: TGTGCCAGCAGAGAAATCGAAGGGCGGGAGCCAACCTACGAGCAGTACTTC. Translating gives CASREIEGREPTYEQYF.

By share, this clone counts as medium-sized (0.01 to 0.1%). V gene TRBV19 combines with J gene TRBJ1-5; 7 positions match TRBD1. J gave up 7 bases and V 10 bases, and 10 bases lay outside the gene matches. The CDR3 is made up of 13 amino acids. Per germline, CDR1 LNHDA and CDR2 SQIVND (reference sequence). The CDR3 here is CATSLTGNQPQHF. In DNA form, the CDR3 reads TGTGCCACCAGCCTGACAGGGAACCAGCCCCAGCATTTT.

The rearrangement links TRBV13 to TRBJ1-1; TRBD1 matches at 8 bases. CDR3 length: 16 residues. Germline V gene lookup returns CDR1 PRHDT and CDR2 FYEKMQ (reference sequence). V lost 5 bases and J lost 0; bases outside the gene matches: 8. The CDR3 spells CASSPGTGLLNTEAFF. The CDR3 region has the DNA TGTGCCAGCAGCCCCGGGACAGGTCTGTTGAACACTGAAGCTTTCTTT.

The genes are TRBV7-9 and TRBJ2-7; maybe TRBD2 (5 bases). Germline V gives CDR1 SEHNR, CDR2 FQNEAQ (reference sequence). The CDR3 runs to 14 residues. V lost 0 bases to trimming and J lost 1 base, with 7 bases between them. CDR3 DNA: TGTGCCAGCAGCTTAGCGGGAGTTTCCTACGAGCAGTACTTC. It codes for CASSLAGVSYEQYF.

This clone is termed large. J is TRBJ2-7 and V is TRBV4-1; D may be TRBD2 (6 bases). Trimming shortened V by 0 bases and J by 1 base, and 13 bases separated the two germline ends. This CDR3 is built from 16 residues. CDR1 is MGHRA, CDR2 YSYEKL, per germline. CDR3 loop: CASSQEQGLPSYEQYF. The CDR3 region has the DNA TGCGCCAGCAGCCAAGAGCAGGGACTCCCTTCCTACGAGCAGTACTTC.

This chain links TRBV7-2 with TRBJ2-7; 11 bases line up with TRBD2. CDR1 and CDR2 from the germline V gene are SGHTA and FQGNSA. The CDR3 is made up of 15 amino acids. With V trimmed by 3 bases and J by 3 bases, 4 bases remained unmatched. The CDR3 here is CASSFFLAGGYEQYF. In DNA form, the CDR3 reads TGTGCCAGCAGCTTCTTTCTAGCGGGAGGCTACGAGCAGTACTTC.

V gene TRBV6-5 combines with J gene TRBJ2-7; no clear D gene. Germline-derived CDR1 and CDR2 are MNHEY and SVGAGI. V gave up 4 bases and J gave up 5 bases, with 12 bases separating them. CDR3 length: 13 residues. CDR3 protein: CASSLGVANEQYF. CDR3 nucleotide sequence: TGTGCCAGCAGTTTAGGAGTCGCTAACGAGCAGTACTTC.

This clone was seen only once. V usage is TRBV4-1 and J usage is TRBJ2-7; D not certain. Germline lookup yields CDR1 MGHRA and CDR2 YSYEKL. The CDR3 totals 16 residues. V gave up 0 bases and J gave up 5 bases, with 17 bases separating them. The chain's CDR3 is CASSQDWLVPRDEQYF. The CDR3, as DNA: TGCGCCAGCAGCCAAGATTGGTTAGTACCCCGGGACGAGCAGTACTTC.

The sample holds a few counts of this clone. The chain combines TRBV9 with TRBJ1-5; possibly TRBD1 for D (5 bases). Germline V gene lookup returns CDR1 SGDLS and CDR2 YYNGEE. The CDR3 has 14 amino acids. V was pared by 0 bases and J by 8 bases, with 12 bases between. CDR3 residues: CASSVGTGSEPQHF. CDR3 coding DNA: TGTGCCAGCAGCGTAGGAACAGGCTCGGAGCCCCAGCATTTT.

The V and J genes are TRBV27 and TRBJ2-7, with D perhaps TRBD2 (6 bases). Germline-derived CDR1 and CDR2 are MNHEY and SMNVEV (reference sequence). Trimming pared 6 bases from V and 0 bases from J, leaving 15 bases between. The CDR3 is made up of 15 amino acids. CDR3 nucleotides: TGTGCCAGCAGCCCCGCGGGACTGAGCTCCTACGAGCAGTACTTC. Translation: CASSPAGLSSYEQYF.

This chain joins TRBV9 and TRBJ2-1; maybe TRBD2 (6 bases). V lost 0 bases, J lost 9 bases, and 7 bases lay in between. The CDR3 length is 12 residues. Germline assignment: CDR1 SGDLS and CDR2 YYNGEE. As DNA, the CDR3 is TGTGCCAGCAGCGTAGGGGACTCTGAGCAGTTCTTC. The encoded protein is CASSVGDSEQFF.

In this sample, this clone turned up once. The chain combines TRBV7-9 with TRBJ2-7; a possible D gene is TRBD2 (5 bases). Germline V lookup: CDR1 SEHNR, CDR2 FQNEAQ (reference sequence). The V end lost 5 bases, the J end lost 2 bases, and 13 bases lay between the germline ends. The CDR3 extends over 14 amino acids. CDR3 nucleotides: TGTGCCAGCAGCCCTGTGGGAGAAACCTACGAGCAGTACTTC. Translated, it gives CASSPVGETYEQYF. Full variable domain (rest looked up from reference TRBV7-9 and TRBJ2-7): DTGVSQNPRHKITKRGQNVTFRCDPISEHNRLYWYRQTLGQGPEFLTYFQNEAQLEKSRLLSDRFSAERPKGSFSTLEIQRTEQGDSAMYLCASSPVGETYEQYFGPGTRLTVT.

This sequence joins TRBV4-3 and TRBJ1-2, with 8 positions matching TRBD1. V lost 2 bases to trimming and J lost 1 base; unmatched junction nucleotides: 6. The CDR3 loop spans 16 amino acids. Germline values: CDR1 LGHNA, CDR2 YSLEER. CDR3 in amino acids: CASSQLSGGFNYGYTF. The CDR3 nucleotides are TGCGCCAGCAGCCAACTTTCAGGGGGCTTTAACTATGGCTACACCTTC.

This sequence joins TRBV4-1 and TRBJ2-1; TRBD1 matches 7 bases. J gave up 9 bases and V 1 base, and 3 bases lay outside the gene matches. CDR3 length equals 13 residues. Germline V gene sequence: CDR1 MGHRA, CDR2 YSYEKL. The CDR3 nucleotides are TGCGCCAGCAGCCAAGGACAGGGCGGTGAGCAGTTCTTC. This sequence encodes CASSQGQGGEQFF.

The chain combines TRBV13 with TRBJ1-4; D unclear. CDR3 length equals 12 residues. The germline gives CDR1 PRHDT, CDR2 FYEKMQ (reference sequence). V lost 5 bases, J lost 4 bases, and 5 bases lay in between. The CDR3 nucleotides are TGTGCCAGCAGCGCCGGTAATGAAAAACTGTTTTTT. Protein sequence: CASSAGNEKLFF.

In DNA, the CDR3 is TGTGCCAGCTCGTCGGGGGGCGGGTCCTACGAGCAGTACTTC. Translation: CASSSGGGSYEQYF. The rearrangement joins TRBV18 to TRBJ2-7, with a possible D match to TRBD2 (7 bases). Germline loops: CDR1 KGHSH, CDR2 LQKENI. CDR3 length: 14 residues. Trimming shortened V by 6 bases and J by 1 base, and 13 bases separated the two germline ends.

The chain combines TRBV27 with TRBJ2-7, with D possibly being TRBD1 (6 bases). V was clipped by 2 bases and J by 0 bases, with 11 bases between them. CDR1 is MNHEY and CDR2 is SMNVEV in the germline V gene (reference sequence). The CDR3 has 15 amino acids. CDR3 in amino acids: CASSLRRGSSYEQYF. CDR3 nucleotide sequence: TGTGCCAGCAGTTTAAGAAGGGGGTCCTCCTACGAGCAGTACTTC.

This clone is medium-sized by share. V is TRBV9 and J is TRBJ1-2; D gene ambiguous. Germline V lookup: CDR1 SGDLS, CDR2 YYNGEE. The CDR3 contains 15 residues. V was cut by 4 bases and J by 0 bases, with 13 bases left in between. This CDR3 reads CASSNPNEANYGYTF. CDR3 DNA: TGTGCCAGCAGCAACCCCAACGAGGCTAACTATGGCTACACCTTC.

The chain recombines TRBV6-8 with TRBJ1-5, with unresolved D. The germline gives CDR1 MNHGY, CDR2 SAAAGT. The CDR3 sequence is 15 residues long. V was trimmed by 7 bases and J by 4 bases, leaving 17 bases between them. DNA of the CDR3: TGTGCCAGCAACGGGAATGGACGGGAAAATCAGCCCCAGCATTTT. This codes for CASNGNGRENQPQHF.

This clone appeared a few times. The V call is TRBV30, the J call TRBJ1-5; no definite D call. Germline lookup yields CDR1 GTSNPN and CDR2 SVGIG (reference sequence). CDR3 length: 13 residues. Deletions cut 2 bases from V and 8 bases from J, with 13 bases between. Here the CDR3 reads CAWSWRESKPQHF. In DNA, the CDR3 is TGTGCCTGGAGTTGGAGGGAAAGCAAGCCCCAGCATTTT.

This clone was recorded a few times. This rearrangement joins TRBV9 to TRBJ1-5, with 8 bases aligning to TRBD1. Per germline, CDR1 SGDLS and CDR2 YYNGEE. CDR3 length: 18 amino acids. Germline trimming cut 0 bases from V and 0 bases from J; bases unmatched to any gene: 8. As DNA, the CDR3 is TGTGCCAGCAGCGTAGAAGGGACAGGAGGGAATAGCAATCAGCCCCAGCATTTT. Protein product: CASSVEGTGGNSNQPQHF.

This clone was counted once. The rearrangement uses TRBV28 and TRBJ2-7; 8 nucleotides agree with TRBD2. Germline assignment: CDR1 MDHEN and CDR2 SYDVKM. The CDR3 has 16 amino acids. J was trimmed by 3 bases and V by 7 bases; bases with no gene match: 14. CDR3 sequence reads: CASTLLGVSGSYEQYF. The DNA of the CDR3 is TGTGCCAGCACCCTTCTGGGAGTCAGCGGGAGCTACGAGCAGTACTTC.